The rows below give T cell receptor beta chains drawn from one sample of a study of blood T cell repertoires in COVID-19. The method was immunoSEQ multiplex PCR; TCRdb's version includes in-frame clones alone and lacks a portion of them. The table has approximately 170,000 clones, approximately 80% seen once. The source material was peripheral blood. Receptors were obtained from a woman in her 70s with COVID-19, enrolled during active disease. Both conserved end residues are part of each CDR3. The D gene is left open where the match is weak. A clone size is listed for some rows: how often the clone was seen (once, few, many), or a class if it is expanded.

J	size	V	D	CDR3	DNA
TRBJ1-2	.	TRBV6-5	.	CAVSMAGNYGYTF	TGTGCCGTTTCCATGGCGGGGAACTATGGCTACACCTTC
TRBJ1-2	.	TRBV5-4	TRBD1	CASSSSGTGLHGYTF	TGTGCCAGCAGCTCATCCGGGACAGGGCTTCATGGCTACACCTTC
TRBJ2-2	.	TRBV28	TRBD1	CASSPQGASGELFF	TGTGCCAGCAGTCCTCAGGGGGCGTCCGGGGAGCTGTTTTTT
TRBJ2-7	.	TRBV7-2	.	CASSFNRQSYEQYF	TGTGCCAGCAGCTTCAACCGACAGTCCTACGAGCAGTACTTC
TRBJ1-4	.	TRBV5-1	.	CASSLDREKLFF	TGCGCCAGCAGCCTTGACAGAGAAAAACTGTTTTTT
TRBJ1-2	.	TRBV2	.	CASSLGEGYGYTF	TGTGCCAGCAGCCTGGGAGAAGGCTATGGCTACACCTTC
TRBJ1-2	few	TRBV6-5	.	CASSYSALTENYGYTF	TGTGCCAGCAGTTACTCCGCACTGACAGAGAACTATGGCTACACCTTC
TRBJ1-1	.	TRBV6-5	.	CASKNSRVTEAFF	TGTGCCAGCAAGAACAGCAGGGTCACTGAAGCTTTCTTT
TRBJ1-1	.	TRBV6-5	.	CASSYTRDTEAFF	TGTGCCAGCAGTTACACGAGGGACACTGAAGCTTTCTTT
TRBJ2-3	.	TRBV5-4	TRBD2	CASSFSGVSTDTQYF	TGTGCCAGCAGCTTTAGCGGGGTCTCCACAGATACGCAGTATTTT
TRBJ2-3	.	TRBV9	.	CASSVASGTDTQYF	TGTGCCAGCAGCGTAGCGAGCGGCACAGATACGCAGTATTTT
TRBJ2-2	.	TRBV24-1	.	CATSDLGSGGTGELFF	TGTGCCACCAGTGATTTGGGGTCAGGAGGCACCGGGGAGCTGTTTTTT